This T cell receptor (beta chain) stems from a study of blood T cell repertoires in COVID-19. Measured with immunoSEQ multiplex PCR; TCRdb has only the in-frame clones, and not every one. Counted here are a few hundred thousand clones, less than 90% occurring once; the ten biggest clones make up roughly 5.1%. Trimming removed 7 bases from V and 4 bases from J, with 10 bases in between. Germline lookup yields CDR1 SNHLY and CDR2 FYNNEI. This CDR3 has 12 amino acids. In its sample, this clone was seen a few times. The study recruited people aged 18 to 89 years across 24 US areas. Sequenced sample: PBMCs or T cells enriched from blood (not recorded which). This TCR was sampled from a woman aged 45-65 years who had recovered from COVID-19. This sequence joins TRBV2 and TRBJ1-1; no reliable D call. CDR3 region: CASNGLATEAFF. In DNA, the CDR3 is TGTGCCAGCAATGGACTTGCCACTGAAGCTTTCTTT.